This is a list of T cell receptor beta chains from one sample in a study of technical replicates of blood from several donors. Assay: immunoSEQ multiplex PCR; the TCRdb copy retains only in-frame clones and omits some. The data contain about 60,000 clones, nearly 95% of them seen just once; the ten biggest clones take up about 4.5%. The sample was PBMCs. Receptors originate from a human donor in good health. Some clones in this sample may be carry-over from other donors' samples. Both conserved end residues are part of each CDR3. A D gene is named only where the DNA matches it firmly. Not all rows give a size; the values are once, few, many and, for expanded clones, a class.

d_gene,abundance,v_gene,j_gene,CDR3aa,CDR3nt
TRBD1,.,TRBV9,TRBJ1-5,CASSATGGVQPQHF,TGTGCCAGCAGCGCGACAGGGGGCGTTCAGCCCCAGCATTTT
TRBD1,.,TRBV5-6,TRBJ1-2,CASSRKGQGNYGYTF,TGTGCCAGCAGCCGGAAGGGACAGGGGAACTATGGCTACACCTTC
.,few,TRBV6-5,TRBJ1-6,CASSLSAQGNSPLHF,TGTGCCAGCAGTCTCTCGGCACAGGGTAATTCACCCCTCCACTTT
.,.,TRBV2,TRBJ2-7,CASILWTGEQYF,TGTGCCAGCATTTTGTGGACGGGAGAGCAGTACTTC
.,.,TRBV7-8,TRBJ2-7,CASTPGSLYEQYF,TGTGCCAGCACTCCGGGATCCTTGTACGAGCAGTACTTC
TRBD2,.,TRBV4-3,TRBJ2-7,CASSPGSGEGYEQYF,TGCGCCAGCAGCCCGGGTTCGGGGGAGGGATACGAGCAGTACTTC
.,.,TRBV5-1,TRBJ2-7,CASSLGMAYEQYF,TGCGCCAGCAGCTTGGGTATGGCTTACGAGCAGTACTTC
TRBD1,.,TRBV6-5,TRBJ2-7,CASTGQGGYEQYF,TGTGCCAGCACCGGACAGGGTGGCTACGAGCAGTACTTC
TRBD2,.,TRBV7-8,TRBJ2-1,CASRGTSGVSYNEQFF,TGTGCCAGCAGAGGGACTAGCGGAGTCTCCTACAATGAGCAGTTCTTC
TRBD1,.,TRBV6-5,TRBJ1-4,CASSRWTGGTEKLFF,TGTGCCAGCAGTCGCTGGACAGGGGGAACCGAAAAACTGTTTTTT
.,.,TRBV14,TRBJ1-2,CASSQGVYGYTF,TGTGCCAGCAGCCAAGGTGTATATGGCTACACCTTC
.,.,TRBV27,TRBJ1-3,CASSSRGSGNTIYF,TGTGCCAGCAGTTCCCGGGGCTCTGGAAACACCATATATTTT
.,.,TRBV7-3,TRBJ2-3,CASSLNRLDTQYF,TGTGCCAGCAGCTTAAATCGACTAGATACGCAGTATTTT
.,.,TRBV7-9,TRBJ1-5,CASTTANQPQHF,TGTGCCAGCACTACAGCTAATCAGCCCCAGCATTTT
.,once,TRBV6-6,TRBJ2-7,CASSYSESLLEQYF,TGTGCCAGCAGTTACTCCGAGAGTTTGTTAGAGCAGTACTTC
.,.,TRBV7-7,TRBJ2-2,CASSLGLSSTGELFF,TGTGCCAGCAGCTTAGGATTGAGCTCCACCGGGGAGCTGTTTTTT
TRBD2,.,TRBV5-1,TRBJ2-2,CASSLAASGNSLTGELFF,TGCGCCAGCAGCTTGGCCGCTAGCGGGAATTCACTCACCGGGGAGCTGTTTTTT
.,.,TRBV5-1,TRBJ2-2,CASTQAAAGSTFTGELFF,TGCGCCAGCACCCAAGCCGCGGCGGGGTCCACCTTCACCGGGGAGCTGTTTTTT
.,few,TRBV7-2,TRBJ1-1,CASSPVGGNTEAFF,TGTGCCAGCAGCCCCGTGGGGGGAAACACTGAAGCTTTCTTT
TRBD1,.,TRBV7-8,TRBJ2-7,CASSRSGQGSEQYF,TGTGCCAGCAGCCGAAGTGGACAGGGGAGCGAGCAGTACTTC
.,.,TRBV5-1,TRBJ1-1,CASSPGQRNTEAFF,TGCGCCAGCAGCCCCGGACAGCGGAACACTGAAGCTTTCTTT
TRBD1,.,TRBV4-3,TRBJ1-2,CASSQGPTGGADGYTF,TGCGCCAGCAGCCAAGGTCCGACAGGGGGCGCGGATGGCTACACCTTC
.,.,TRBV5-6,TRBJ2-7,CASSLNGGTIYEQYF,TGTGCCAGCAGCTTGAACGGCGGGACGATCTACGAGCAGTACTTC
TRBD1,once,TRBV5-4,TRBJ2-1,CASSATTGVPSDEQFF,TGTGCCAGCAGCGCAACAACAGGGGTCCCGTCCGATGAGCAGTTCTTC
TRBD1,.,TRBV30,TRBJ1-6,CAWKWGDRRNSPLHF,TGTGCCTGGAAGTGGGGGGACAGGAGGAATTCACCCCTCCACTTT
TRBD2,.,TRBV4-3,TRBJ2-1,CASSQDPASGNEQFF,TGCGCCAGCAGCCAAGATCCTGCTAGCGGCAATGAGCAGTTCTTC
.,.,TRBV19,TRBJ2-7,CASSIESSYEQYF,TGTGCCAGTAGTATAGAGAGTTCCTACGAGCAGTACTTC